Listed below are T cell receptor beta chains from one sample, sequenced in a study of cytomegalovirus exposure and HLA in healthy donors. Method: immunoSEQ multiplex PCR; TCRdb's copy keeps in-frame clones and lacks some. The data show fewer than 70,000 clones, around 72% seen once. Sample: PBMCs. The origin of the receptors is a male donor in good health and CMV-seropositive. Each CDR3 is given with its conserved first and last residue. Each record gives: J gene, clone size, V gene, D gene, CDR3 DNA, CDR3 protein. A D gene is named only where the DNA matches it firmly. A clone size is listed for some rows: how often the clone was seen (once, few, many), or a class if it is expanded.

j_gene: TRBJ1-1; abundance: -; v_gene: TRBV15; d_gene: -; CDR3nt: TGTGCCACCAGCAGAGCAGTGGGGGCTAGTGAAGCTTTCTTT; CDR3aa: CATSRAVGASEAFF
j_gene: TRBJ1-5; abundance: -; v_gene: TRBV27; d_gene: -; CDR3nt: TGTGCCAGCAGCCACAGGGATAGCAATCAGCCCCAGCATTTT; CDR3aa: CASSHRDSNQPQHF
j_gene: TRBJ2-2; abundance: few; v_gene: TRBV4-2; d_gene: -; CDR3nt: TGTGCCAGCACCGCGACTCCCTCGGGCACCGGGGAGCTGTTTTTT; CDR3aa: CASTATPSGTGELFF
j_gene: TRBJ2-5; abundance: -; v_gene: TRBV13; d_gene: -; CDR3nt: TGTGCCAGCAGCACCCGATTGTCCGGGTCCGATCAGCAGACCCAGTACTTC; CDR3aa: CASSTRLSGSDQQTQYF
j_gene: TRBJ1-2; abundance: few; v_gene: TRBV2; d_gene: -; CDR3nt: TGTGCCAGCAGTGAGTACAGGAATAACTATGGCTACACCTTC; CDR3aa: CASSEYRNNYGYTF
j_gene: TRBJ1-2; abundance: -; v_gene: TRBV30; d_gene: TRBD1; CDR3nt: TGTGCCTGGAGCAGGGGGTCCCATGGCTACACCTTC; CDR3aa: CAWSRGSHGYTF
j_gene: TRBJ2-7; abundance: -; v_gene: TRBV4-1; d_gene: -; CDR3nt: TGCGCCAGCAGCCAAGTGGCCGGGGAGCAGTACTTC; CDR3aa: CASSQVAGEQYF
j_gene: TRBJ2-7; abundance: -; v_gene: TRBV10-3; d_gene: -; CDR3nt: TGTGCCATCAGTGAAGAAGCGGTCCTCCACGAGCAGTACTTC; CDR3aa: CAISEEAVLHEQYF
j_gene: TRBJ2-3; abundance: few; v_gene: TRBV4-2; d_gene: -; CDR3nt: TGTGCCAGCAGCCAAGGAGGGAACAAAGCAGATACGCAGTATTTT; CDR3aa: CASSQGGNKADTQYF
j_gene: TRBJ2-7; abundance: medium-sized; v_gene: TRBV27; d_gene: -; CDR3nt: TGTGCCAGCAGTTTATCCCAGGGTGGTATCCACGAGCAGTACTTC; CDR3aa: CASSLSQGGIHEQYF
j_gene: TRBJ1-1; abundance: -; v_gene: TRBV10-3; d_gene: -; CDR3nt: TGTGCCATCAGCGTTCAAGGTCGGGGGGGGAACACTGAAGCTTTCTTT; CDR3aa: CAISVQGRGGNTEAFF
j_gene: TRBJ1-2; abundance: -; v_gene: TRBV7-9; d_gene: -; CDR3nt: TGTGCCAGCAGCTCCAGTGGGGGGGGTGGCTATGGCTACACCTTC; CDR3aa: CASSSSGGGGYGYTF
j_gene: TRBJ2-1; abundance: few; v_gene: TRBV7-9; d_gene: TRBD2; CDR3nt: TGTTCCAGCAGCTTGGGAAACGGGGGGATCTTCTTC; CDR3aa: CSSSLGNGGIFF
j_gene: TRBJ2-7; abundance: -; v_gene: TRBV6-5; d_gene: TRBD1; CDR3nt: TGTGCCAGCAGTTACTCTTTTGCACAGGGGTCCTACGAGCAGTACTTC; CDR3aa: CASSYSFAQGSYEQYF
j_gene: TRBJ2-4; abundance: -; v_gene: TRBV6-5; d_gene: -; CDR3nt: TGTGCCAGCAGTTACTCCCAGGGAAACATTCAGTACTTC; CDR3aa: CASSYSQGNIQYF
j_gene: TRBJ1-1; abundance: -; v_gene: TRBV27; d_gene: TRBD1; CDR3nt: TGTGCCAAACGACAGGGGGCAGTAGGCACTGAAGCTTTCTTT; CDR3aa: CAKRQGAVGTEAFF
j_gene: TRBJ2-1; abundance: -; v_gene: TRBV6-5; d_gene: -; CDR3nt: TGTGCCAGCAGTTTTCGGAGACGCTCGAATGAGCAGTTCTTC; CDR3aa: CASSFRRRSNEQFF
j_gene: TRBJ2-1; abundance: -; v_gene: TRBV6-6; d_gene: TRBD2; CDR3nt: TGTGCCAGCAGTTACTCGAAGGCGCGGGAGGAGCAGTTCTTC; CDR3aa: CASSYSKAREEQFF
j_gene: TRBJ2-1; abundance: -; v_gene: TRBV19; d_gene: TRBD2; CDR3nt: TGTGCCAGTAGTATAGCGGGACTAGCGGTTTACAATGAGCAGTTCTTC; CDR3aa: CASSIAGLAVYNEQFF
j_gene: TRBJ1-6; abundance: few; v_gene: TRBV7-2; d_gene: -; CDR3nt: TGTGCCAGCAGCTTACGACAGGCGCCCTATAATTCACCCCTCCACTTT; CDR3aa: CASSLRQAPYNSPLHF